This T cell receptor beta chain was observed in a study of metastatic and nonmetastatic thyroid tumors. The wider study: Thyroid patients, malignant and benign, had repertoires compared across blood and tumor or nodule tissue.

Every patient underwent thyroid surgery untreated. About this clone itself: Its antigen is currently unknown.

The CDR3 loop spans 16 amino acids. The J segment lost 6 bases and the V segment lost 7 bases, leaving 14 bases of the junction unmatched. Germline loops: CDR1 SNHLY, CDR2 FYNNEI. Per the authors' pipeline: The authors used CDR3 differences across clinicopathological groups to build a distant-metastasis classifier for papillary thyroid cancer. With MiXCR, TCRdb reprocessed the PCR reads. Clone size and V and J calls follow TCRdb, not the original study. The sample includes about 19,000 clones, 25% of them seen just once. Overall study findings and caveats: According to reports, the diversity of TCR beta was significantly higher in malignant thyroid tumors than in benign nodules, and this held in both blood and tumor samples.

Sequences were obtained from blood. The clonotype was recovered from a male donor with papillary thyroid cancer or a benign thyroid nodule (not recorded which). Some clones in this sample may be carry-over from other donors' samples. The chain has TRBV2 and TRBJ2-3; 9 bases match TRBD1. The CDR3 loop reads CASTHAVQGAGDTQYF. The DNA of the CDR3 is TGTGCCAGCACCCACGCGGTACAGGGGGCGGGTGATACGCAGTATTTT.